The 8 T cell receptor beta chains listed next were all sequenced from one sample in a study of human T cells and chemical hapten exposure. TCRdb itself ran the RACE reads through MiXCR, one entry per CDR3 protein. The data contain fewer than 500,000 distinct CDR3 sequences, roughly 4.8% of them singletons. Sample time point: patch test 1, 2 weeks after DPC sensitization. Treatment in this sample: therapeutic diphenylcyclopropenone sensitization with weekly scalp DPC. This specimen consisted of whole blood, obtained in connection with sensitization to the hapten diphenylcyclopropenone (DPC). The receptors originated from a woman aged 45-60 years with alopecia areata. Some clones in this sample may be carry-over from other donors' samples.

This clonotype came up many times. The chain couples TRBV29-1 to TRBJ2-1, with D perhaps TRBD1 (5 bases). In germline, CDR1 is SQVTM, CDR2 ANQGSEA. The CDR3 contains 12 residues. Trimming cost V 7 bases and J 3 bases, with 10 bases left between them. CDR3 DNA: TGCAGCGCCTTTGACAGCTACAATGAGCAGTTCTTC. Amino acid sequence: CSAFDSYNEQFF.

Ten or more counts support this clonotype. This chain connects TRBV5-4 to TRBJ2-3, with D unresolved. Per germline, CDR1 SGHNT and CDR2 YYREEE (reference sequence). This CDR3 is 15 amino acids long. The V end lost 0 bases, the J end lost 1 base, and 9 bases lay between the germline ends. CDR3 sequence (DNA): TGTGCCAGCAGCTTGGAAGGATTCCGCACAGATACGCAGTATTTT. It codes for CASSLEGFRTDTQYF.

This clonotype occurred many times. V and J are TRBV9 and TRBJ2-6, with D possibly being TRBD1 or TRBD2 (5 bases each). Germline-derived CDR1 and CDR2 are SGDLS and YYNGEE. This CDR3 has 15 residues. The ends were cut back, 0 bases at V and 4 bases at J, with 8 bases in the middle. The CDR3 region has the DNA TGTGCCAGCAGCGTAGCAGGGACCGGGGCCAACGTCCTGACTTTC. Its protein product is CASSVAGTGANVLTF. Full variable domain (rest looked up from reference TRBV9 and TRBJ2-6): DSGVTQTPKHLITATGQRVTLRCSPRSGDLSVYWYQQSLDQGLQFLIQYYNGEERAKGNILERFSAQQFPDLHSELNLSSLELGDSALYFCASSVAGTGANVLTFGAGSRLTVL.

This clonotype has just a few counts. The chain uses TRBV28 and TRBJ2-7; either TRBD1 or TRBD2 may supply D (5 bases each). CDR1 and CDR2 (germline): MDHEN, SYDVKM. The CDR3 contains 11 residues. The ends were cut back, 6 bases at V and 6 bases at J, with 9 bases in the middle. Written as DNA, the CDR3 is TGTGCCAGCAGGGGGACCGTCGAGCAGTACTTC. Protein: CASRGTVEQYF.

This clonotype was counted ten times or more. The chain links TRBV27 to TRBJ1-5; TRBD1 matches 7 bases. CDR3 length: 17 amino acids. Looked up from germline, CDR1 is MNHEY and CDR2 is SMNVEV (reference sequence). V lost 2 bases and J lost 7; bases outside the gene matches: 14. CDR3 nucleotide sequence: TGTGCCAGCAGTTTAAAGGGGGCAGGGTGGGCTAGGCAGCCCCAGCATTTT. This sequence encodes CASSLKGAGWARQPQHF.

This clonotype showed up just a few times. The chain recombines TRBV11-2 with TRBJ1-1; maybe TRBD1 (6 bases). V lost 1 base and J 5 bases, leaving 11 bases between the germline ends. The CDR3 runs 14 residues. Germline-derived CDR1 and CDR2 are SGHAT and FQNNGV. The CDR3: CASSLAQGGTEAFF. CDR3 sequence (DNA): TGTGCCAGCAGCTTAGCACAGGGTGGGACTGAAGCTTTCTTT. Variable domain in full (rest from reference TRBV11-2 and TRBJ1-1): EAGVAQSPRYKIIEKRQSVAFWCNPISGHATLYWYQQILGQGPKLLIQFQNNGVVDDSQLPKDRFSAERLKGVDSTLKIQPAKLEDSAVYLCASSLAQGGTEAFFGQGTRLTVV.

This clonotype was counted only a few times. This chain links TRBV6-5 with TRBJ2-3; TRBD2 might be the D (6 bases). This CDR3 contains 15 residues. V was trimmed by 2 bases and J by 2 bases, leaving 11 bases between them. Germline V gene sequence: CDR1 MNHEY, CDR2 SVGAGI. The CDR3 nucleotides are TGTGCCAGCAGTTACGGAGGGGCCGCCACAGATACGCAGTATTTT. It translates to CASSYGGAATDTQYF.

This clonotype was seen a handful of times. J is TRBJ2-3 and V is TRBV5-1, with D possibly matching TRBD1 (7 bases). Trimming left V 4 bases short and J 1 base short, with 13 bases between. The germline V gene has CDR1 SGHRS and CDR2 YFSETQ. This CDR3 comprises 15 residues. The CDR3 loop is CASSLTGTRTDTQYF. DNA of the CDR3: TGCGCCAGCAGCCTGACAGGGACTCGCACAGATACGCAGTATTTT.